This is a list of T cell receptor beta chains from one sample in a study of blood T cell repertoires in COVID-19. Generated by immunoSEQ multiplex PCR, the TCRdb table keeps only in-frame clones and is missing some. The top ten hold 7.4% of the sample, which has 50,000 to 70,000 clones, about 87% seen once. Sequenced: peripheral blood. These receptors originate from a human donor with active COVID-19. The donor label of this sample is uncertain. The CDR3 runs from the conserved cysteine through the conserved F or W. D genes are given only for firm matches. The size field is filled for only some rows; it gives once, few, many or a size class.

cdr3_nt cdr3_aa j_call v_call d_call clone_size
TGTGCCAGCAGCTACTCATTGACAGGGCAAGAGACCCAGTACTTC CASSYSLTGQETQYF TRBJ2-5 TRBV11-3 TRBD1 -
TGTGCCAGCAGCGTAGGCCAGGGGGCAACAGTAGATACGCAGTATTTT CASSVGQGATVDTQYF TRBJ2-3 TRBV9 TRBD1 -
TGTGCCACCAGCAAATCGGGGAACTACGAGCAGTACTTC CATSKSGNYEQYF TRBJ2-7 TRBV15 - -
TGTGCCAGCAGCCCGGGACAGGGCCTCTACTACGAGCAGTACTTC CASSPGQGLYYEQYF TRBJ2-7 TRBV14 TRBD1 -
TGCGCCAGCAGCCAAGATGGGGGTAGCGGGGTCACTGAGCAGTTCTTC CASSQDGGSGVTEQFF TRBJ2-1 TRBV4-1 TRBD2 -
TGTGCCAGTAGGCCTAGACAGACAGATACGCAGTATTTT CASRPRQTDTQYF TRBJ2-3 TRBV19 - -
TGCGCCAGCAGCCAAGCAAGGACTAGCGGCTACGAGCAGTACTTC CASSQARTSGYEQYF TRBJ2-7 TRBV4-3 TRBD2 -
TGTGCCAGCAGCCTCGGGACTAGCGGCAACACCGGGGAGCTGTTTTTT CASSLGTSGNTGELFF TRBJ2-2 TRBV7-8 TRBD2 once
TGTGCTAGCAGCTTCGGACTAGCGGGACCTAATGAGCAGTTCTTC CASSFGLAGPNEQFF TRBJ2-1 TRBV7-7 TRBD2 once
TGCAGTGCTAAATGGAGAGATACGCAGTATTTT CSAKWRDTQYF TRBJ2-3 TRBV20-1 - -
TGCGCCAGCGACACGATACCCGGGACTAGCGGGGCGGGTACGCAGTATTTT CASDTIPGTSGAGTQYF TRBJ2-3 TRBV5-1 TRBD2 -
TGCAGCGTTGGCGGGGAATCCTACAATGAGCAGTTCTTC CSVGGESYNEQFF TRBJ2-1 TRBV29-1 - -
TGTGCCAGCAACCACCTCCAGGGCGAAGCTTTCTTT CASNHLQGEAFF TRBJ1-1 TRBV5-6 - -
TGCGCCAGCGCGGGGGGGCGGAGGTCCTACAATGAGCAGTTCTTC CASAGGRRSYNEQFF TRBJ2-1 TRBV5-1 TRBD2 -
TGTGCCAGCTCACCACGAACAGGGTCGGATCAGCCCCAGCATTTT CASSPRTGSDQPQHF TRBJ1-5 TRBV18 - -
TGTGCCAGCAGCTCAAAATTGCGGCACGAGCAGTACTTC CASSSKLRHEQYF TRBJ2-7 TRBV5-8 - -
TGCGCCAGCAGCGTAAACAGGGGGCACTATGGCTACACCTTC CASSVNRGHYGYTF TRBJ1-2 TRBV5-1 TRBD1 -
TGTGCCAGCAGCCAAGTAATATACGAGCAGTACTTC CASSQVIYEQYF TRBJ2-7 TRBV3-1/TRBV3-2 - -
TGTGCCAGCAGCTCCGGACAGGGTAGCCCCCTCCACTTT CASSSGQGSPLHF TRBJ1-6 TRBV5-4 TRBD1 once
TGTGCCAGTAGTATAGAAGGGACAGGCGGAGAAAAACTGTTTTTT CASSIEGTGGEKLFF TRBJ1-4 TRBV19 TRBD1 -
TGCGCCAGCAGCACTAGTGGCTGGGAGACCCAGTACTTC CASSTSGWETQYF TRBJ2-5 TRBV4-3 - -
TGTGCCAGCAGCTTAGAGGGGGGTGGCTATGGCTACACCTTC CASSLEGGGYGYTF TRBJ1-2 TRBV11-3 - -
TGCGCCAGCAGCCAGGTGGACAGTTCGTGGGAGCAGTACTTC CASSQVDSSWEQYF TRBJ2-7 TRBV4-1 - -
TGTGCCAGCAGCGCTCGGACACCTTATAGCAATCAGCCCCAGCATTTT CASSARTPYSNQPQHF TRBJ1-5 TRBV27 - few
TGTGCCAGCAGCCAACGGGACAGAAACAATGAGCAGTTCTTC CASSQRDRNNEQFF TRBJ2-1 TRBV5-4 TRBD1 -
TGTGCCAGCAGCTTAGGAAACGGAGCTAACTATGGCTACACCTTC CASSLGNGANYGYTF TRBJ1-2 TRBV7-9 - -
TGTGCCAGCAGTTTAGACGCGGATCTTACTTACTACGAGCAGTACTTC CASSLDADLTYYEQYF TRBJ2-7 TRBV28 - -
TGCAGCGCCCGGACAGGGGAGACCCAGTACTTC CSARTGETQYF TRBJ2-5 TRBV29-1 TRBD1 once
TGTGCCAGCTCACCGCGGACTAGCGGGACAAGAGATACGCAGTATTTT CASSPRTSGTRDTQYF TRBJ2-3 TRBV18 TRBD2 -
TGCGCCAGCAGCCACCCGAAGTCAAACAGGGGACCCTCACACTACGAGCAGTACTTC CASSHPKSNRGPSHYEQYF TRBJ2-7 TRBV4-1 TRBD1 -
TGTGCCAGCAGCCCCGGGACAGGGGCCTTGGTACATGGCTACACCTTC CASSPGTGALVHGYTF TRBJ1-2 TRBV6-2/TRBV6-3 TRBD1 -
TGTGCCAGCAGCTTGGTAGGCAGCGCAAGCCAGCCCCAGCATTTT CASSLVGSASQPQHF TRBJ1-5 TRBV5-8 - -
TGCGCCAGCAGCTTCCTAGCGGCACGCGGGACCCAGTACTTC CASSFLAARGTQYF TRBJ2-5 TRBV5-1 TRBD2 -
TGCAGTGCTAGTGGGACAGACAATCAGCCCCAGCATTTT CSASGTDNQPQHF TRBJ1-5 TRBV20-1 TRBD1 -